This T cell receptor (beta chain) is from a study of CD8+ T cells in alopecia areata. Overall study: Twice daily, treated patients received 5 to 10 mg of oral tofacitinib. Study-wide results and caveats: Having just one nonresponder leaves the connection between baseline CD8+ expansion and response unresolved.

Treatment denoted: oral pan-JAK inhibitor, 5-10 mg twice daily. The ends lost 0 bases at V and 3 bases at J; junction bases unmatched: 7. Germline V gene data show CDR1 as MGHRA and CDR2 as YSYEKL. The CDR3 is 17 amino acids. Sequencing used cDNA as its template, made by extracting RNA and reverse transcribing it. Profiling relied on immunoSEQ multiplex PCR, and the TCRdb table lists in-frame clones only, not all of them. Of 200,000 to 250,000 clones listed, less than 65% are singletons. Details on this clone: Antigen: not known.

The starting material was CD4+ T cells sorted from blood, obtained at week 4, from a patient treated with tofacitinib. This receptor was identified in a human donor with alopecia areata. The chain links TRBV4-1 to TRBJ2-5, with 10 bases lining up with TRBD2. CDR3 sequence: CASSQDWGTSGEETQYF. DNA for the CDR3: TGCGCCAGCAGCCAAGATTGGGGAACTAGCGGGGAAGAGACCCAGTACTTC.